Following are 21 T cell receptor beta chains from one sample sequenced in a study of T cells in localized non-small cell lung cancer. Sequenced by immunoSEQ multiplex PCR; TCRdb stores in-frame clones only, minus some. The profile covers almost 40,000 clones, with roughly 77% appearing a single time and less than 45% taken by the ten largest. The sequenced sample was PBMCs, obtained before any cancer treatment. Receptors were obtained from a woman aged 35-70 years with stage II squamous cell lung carcinoma.

This chain links TRBV27 with TRBJ2-5; D might be TRBD2 (5 bases). Germline assignment: CDR1 MNHEY and CDR2 SMNVEV (reference sequence). The V gene lost 6 bases and the J gene lost 3 bases, with 14 bases spanning the gap. The CDR3 loop spans 14 amino acids. The CDR3 here is CASRLNFGKETQYF. The CDR3 DNA reads TGTGCCAGCAGATTGAACTTCGGGAAAGAGACCCAGTACTTC.

V is TRBV7-9 and J is TRBJ2-3; TRBD2 is a possible D gene (5 bases). The germline V gene has CDR1 SEHNR and CDR2 FQNEAQ (reference sequence). V was pared by 3 bases and J by 4 bases, with 11 bases between. The CDR3 length is 14 residues. Here the CDR3 DNA reads TGTGCCAGCAGCTTGGGAGCGAGCCCAGATACGCAGTATTTT. Its translation: CASSLGASPDTQYF.

The chain employs TRBV28 and TRBJ1-2; possible D gene TRBD1, 6 bases. This CDR3 contains 14 residues. In germline, CDR1 is MDHEN, CDR2 SYDVKM. Trimming stripped 8 bases from V and 2 bases from J, with 15 bases between. CDR3 sequence reads: CASFEPGHNYGYTF. CDR3 bases: TGTGCCAGCTTCGAACCGGGACACAACTATGGCTACACCTTC.

The rearrangement links TRBV6-5 to TRBJ2-2; D may be TRBD1 or TRBD2 (5 bases each). V shed 2 bases and J shed 10 bases, with 5 bases lying between them. Germline lookup yields CDR1 MNHEY and CDR2 SVGAGI. CDR3 length equals 11 residues. CDR3 protein: CASSYGTELFF. CDR3 bases: TGTGCCAGCAGTTACGGGACGGAGCTGTTTTTT.

This clone was seen just once. J is TRBJ2-5 and V is TRBV6-5; D gene unclear. From germline, CDR1 is MNHEY and CDR2 SVGAGI. Trimming took off 0 bases at V and 4 bases at J, with 15 bases between the two ends. This CDR3 comprises 16 residues. The CDR3 nucleotides are TGTGCCAGCAGTTACTCGATGTTCACGGGTGCAGAGACCCAGTACTTC. Amino acid sequence: CASSYSMFTGAETQYF.

The chain employs TRBV7-9 and TRBJ1-6; TRBD1 might be the D (6 bases). The CDR3 runs 16 residues. The V gene lost 5 bases and the J gene lost 7 bases, with 18 bases spanning the gap. CDR1 is SEHNR, CDR2 FQNEAQ, per germline (reference sequence). The chain's CDR3 is CASSQQQGTGNSPLHF. CDR3 bases: TGTGCCAGCAGCCAACAACAGGGTACGGGAAATTCACCCCTCCACTTT.

This chain uses TRBV15 with TRBJ1-5; possible D gene TRBD1, 5 bases. The CDR3 consists of 18 residues. Trimming removed 0 bases from V and 2 bases from J, with 17 bases in between. CDR1 is LNHNV and CDR2 is YYDKDF in the germline V gene (reference sequence). CDR3 DNA sequence: TGTGCCACCAGCAGAGATCTTGACAGCCCGGGGGGCAATCAGCCCCAGCATTTT. Its translation: CATSRDLDSPGGNQPQHF.

V is TRBV29-1 and J is TRBJ2-2; 7 nucleotides line up with TRBD1. The CDR3 loop spans 14 amino acids. Trimming took 7 bases from V and 4 from J; bases not matched to a gene: 9. Germline CDR1 is SQVTM and CDR2 is ANQGSEA. The CDR3 spells CSGSGQILTGELFF. The CDR3 nucleotides read TGCAGCGGATCGGGACAGATACTCACCGGGGAGCTGTTTTTT.

V gene TRBV7-2 combines with J gene TRBJ1-5; D is unclear. V lost 2 bases to trimming and J lost 4 bases, with 15 bases between them. The CDR3 is made up of 16 amino acids. The germline V gene encodes CDR1 SGHTA and CDR2 FQGNSA. Written as DNA, the CDR3 is TGTGCCAGCAGCTTAAATACCGGCGGTATGAATCAGCCCCAGCATTTT. Amino acids: CASSLNTGGMNQPQHF. The whole variable domain, filled in from reference TRBV7-2 and TRBJ1-5, reads GAGVSQSPSNKVTEKGKDVELRCDPISGHTALYWYRQSLGQGLEFLIYFQGNSAPDKSGLPSDRFSAERTGGSVSTLTIQRTQQEDSAVYLCASSLNTGGMNQPQHFGDGTRLSIL.

The chain joins TRBV27 to TRBJ2-1, with TRBD1 matching 10 bases. This CDR3 has 16 amino acids. Germline V gives CDR1 MNHEY, CDR2 SMNVEV (reference sequence). Trimming cost V 1 base and J 5 bases; bases outside gene matches: 5. CDR3 loop: CASSLYFGTGDNEQFF. The CDR3 region has the DNA TGTGCCAGCAGTTTATATTTCGGGACAGGGGACAATGAGCAGTTCTTC.

This clone came up once. CDR3 sequence reads: CASSEEAGANVLTF. The CDR3 coding sequence is TGTGCCAGCAGTGAAGAGGCGGGGGCCAACGTCCTGACTTTC. The J gene is TRBJ2-6, the V gene TRBV2; D remains ambiguous. With 1 base removed from V and 4 bases from J, the gap between germline ends came to 5 bases. Germline V gene sequence: CDR1 SNHLY, CDR2 FYNNEI. This CDR3 comprises 14 residues. The complete variable domain, with remaining parts taken from reference TRBV2 and TRBJ2-6, reads EPEVTQTPSHQVTQMGQEVILRCVPISNHLYFYWYRQILGQKVEFLVSFYNNEISEKSEIFDDQFSVERPDGSNFTLKIRSTKLEDSAMYFCASSEEAGANVLTFGAGSRLTVL.

V usage is TRBV7-8 and J usage is TRBJ1-5, with D tentatively TRBD1 (5 bases). V lost 4 bases, J lost 1 base, and 8 bases lay in between. The CDR3 consists of 14 residues. CDR1 is SGHVS, CDR2 FQNEAQ, per germline. CDR3 DNA sequence: TGTGCCAGCAGCTCCTGGGACAGCAATCAGCCCCAGCATTTT. This gives the protein CASSSWDSNQPQHF.

The gene calls are TRBV5-1 and TRBJ2-5; D is unresolved. Germline V gene sequence: CDR1 SGHRS, CDR2 YFSETQ. V was clipped by 3 bases and J by 3 bases, with 12 bases between them. This CDR3 is built from 14 residues. The DNA of the CDR3 is TGCGCCAGCAGCTCTCTACAACTGGAAGAGACCCAGTACTTC. It yields the protein CASSSLQLEETQYF.

The chain combines TRBV19 with TRBJ1-2; D remains ambiguous. The CDR3 length is 13 residues. Between the trimmed V and J ends, which lost 3 bases and 4 bases, there was a span of 9 bases. Germline V gives CDR1 LNHDA, CDR2 SQIVND (reference sequence). The CDR3 loop is CASSIDGRYGYTF. The CDR3 coding sequence is TGTGCCAGTAGTATCGACGGCCGCTATGGCTACACCTTC.

This chain's CDR3 is CASSPTGDGYTF. The CDR3 nucleotides read TGTGCCAGCAGCCCGACAGGGGATGGCTACACCTTC. J is TRBJ1-2 and V is TRBV7-9; 8 bases fit TRBD1. Germline V gives CDR1 SEHNR, CDR2 FQNEAQ (reference sequence). The CDR3 extends over 12 amino acids. J lost 6 bases, V lost 5 bases, and 2 bases had no gene match. The whole variable domain, remainder taken from reference TRBV7-9 and TRBJ1-2, is DTGVSQNPRHKITKRGQNVTFRCDPISEHNRLYWYRQTLGQGPEFLTYFQNEAQLEKSRLLSDRFSAERPKGSFSTLEIQRTEQGDSAMYLCASSPTGDGYTFGSGTRLTVV.

This clone was picked up one time. One end of the junction varies from germline; a read error may be responsible. The V call is TRBV7-7, the J call TRBJ2-2; D may be TRBD2 (5 bases). CDR3 length: 15 amino acids. Germline CDR1 SSHAT, CDR2 FNYEAQ (reference sequence). CDR3: CASSLAPTNTGELFF. For the CDR3, the DNA is TGTGCTAGCAGCTTAGCGCCAACGAACACCGGGGAGCTGTTTTTT. Looking up the rest from reference TRBV7-7 and TRBJ2-2 gives the full variable domain: GAGVSQSPRYKVTKRGQDVTLRCDPISSHATLYWYQQALGQGPEFLTYFNYEAQPDKSGLPSDRFSAERPEGSISTLTIQRTEQRDSAMYRCASSLAPTNTGELFFGEGSRLTVL.

The V call is TRBV28, the J call TRBJ1-1; D unresolved. The germline V gene encodes CDR1 MDHEN and CDR2 SYDVKM. Trimming removed 4 bases at V and 1 base at J, with 16 bases between. The CDR3 sequence is 16 residues long. In DNA, the CDR3 is TGTGCCAGCAGTTCCCTGTTTGAGATTTCGAACACTGAAGCTTTCTTT. It yields the protein CASSSLFEISNTEAFF.

The V call is TRBV2, the J call TRBJ1-4; 7 nucleotides match TRBD1. The CDR3 length is 15 residues. J gave up 3 bases and V 7 bases, and 8 bases lay outside the gene matches. Germline V gene lookup returns CDR1 SNHLY and CDR2 FYNNEI. The CDR3 sequence is CASKDRAGANEKLFF. The CDR3 DNA is TGTGCCAGCAAAGACAGGGCCGGGGCTAATGAAAAACTGTTTTTT.

V gene TRBV11-2 combines with J gene TRBJ2-7, with a weak D call TRBD1 (5 bases). Germline V gene sequence: CDR1 SGHAT, CDR2 FQNNGV. The CDR3 consists of 13 residues. V was cut by 6 bases and J by 0 bases, with 9 bases left in between. The CDR3 loop reads CASRLTASYEQYV. The CDR3 DNA is TGTGCCAGCAGATTGACAGCCTCCTACGAGCAGTACGTC.

CDR3 in DNA: TGTGCCAGCAGCTTAACCGGGACGAACACCGGGGAGCTGTTTTTT. Translation gives CASSLTGTNTGELFF. This chain uses TRBV7-3 with TRBJ2-2; a possible D gene is TRBD2 (5 bases). Trimming pared 0 bases from V and 0 bases from J, leaving 5 bases between. The V gene's germline CDR1 is SGHTA and CDR2 FQGTGA. The CDR3 is made up of 15 amino acids.

The chain uses TRBV6-5 and TRBJ2-7; TRBD1 agrees at 7 bases. J was trimmed by 3 bases and V by 6 bases; bases with no gene match: 8. The CDR3 sequence is 14 residues long. In germline, CDR1 is MNHEY, CDR2 SVGAGI. CDR3 amino acids: CASSSSTGSYEQYV. The CDR3 region has the DNA TGTGCCAGCAGCTCCTCGACAGGGAGCTACGAGCAGTACGTC.